The text below deals with one TCR beta chain. The antigen is not known. The source of the sample is a study of cytomegalovirus exposure and HLA in healthy donors. In the PCR, 60 Vbeta and 13 Jbeta primers were used. Measured with immunoSEQ multiplex PCR; TCRdb has only the in-frame clones, and not every one. The data show around 170,000 clones, with around 80% seen just once and approximately 2.1% held by the top ten. This CDR3 is built from 13 residues. CDR1 and CDR2 from the germline V gene are MNHEY and SVGAGI. The trim removed 6 bases at V and 4 bases at J, leaving 4 bases unmatched. Study outcomes and limitations: TCR sequences were mostly rare, though some public TCRs occurred in many donors.

This TCR derives from a woman aged 25 to 39 in good health and CMV-seronegative. The chain carries TRBV6-5 and TRBJ1-1; 8 bases fit TRBD1. Specimen: PBMCs. CDR3 sequence reads: CASRLTGATEAFF. CDR3 in DNA: TGTGCCAGCAGATTGACAGGGGCCACTGAAGCTTTCTTT.